This TCR beta chain was obtained from a study of response to subunit inactivated influenza vaccine. Notes on this clonotype: The antigen is unknown. One end of the junction does not line up with germline, which may come from a read error.

TCRdb analysed the RT-PCR reads with MiXCR anew, one entry per CDR3 protein. This sample has roughly 710,000 distinct CDR3 sequences, with less than 15% found just once. Whole-study results and caveats: Seasonal influenza vaccination, on each occasion, was suggested by the authors to recruit few new T cells.

Germline V CDR1 and CDR2: LNHDA, SQIVND (reference sequence). CDR3 length: 17 amino acids. The chain combines TRBV19 with TRBJ2-7; 10 nucleotides agree with TRBD1. The TCR originated in a man aged 45-65 years who received an inactivated influenza vaccine. Material: PBMCs from blood, obtained around two weeks before vaccination. In DNA form, the CDR3 reads TGCGCCAGTAGTATTTGGTCGGGGACAGGGGCACCCTACGAGCAGTACTTC. This translates into CASSIWSGTGAPYEQYF.